The entry below gives a single T cell receptor (gamma chain) sequence along with its context. Its target is not known. The sample comes from a study of intestinal T cells in coeliac disease. Study at large: Controls in the TRG cohort averaged about 59 years, coeliac patients 15 to 16. Overall study findings and caveats: Degraded FFPE DNA template probably caused partial TCR sequence loss per sample. TRG clustering correctly classified 51 of 54 biopsies (around 94%). Age differed significantly between coeliac patients and controls.

CDR1 is EGSNGY, CDR2 YDSYNSKV, per germline. This CDR3 contains 14 residues. Trimming cost V 9 bases and J 2 bases; bases outside gene matches: 13. TRG repertoires were amplified with LymphoTrack primers from 150 to 200 ng of biopsy DNA. TCRdb redid clone calling on the multiplex PCR reads using CATT. This table has approximately 860 gamma-chain clones, 40% to 50% appearing once. For each case, the template was genomic DNA from ten approximately 5-µm formalin-fixed paraffin-embedded scrolls. The sample taken for sequencing was a duodenal biopsy. The V and J genes are TRGV2 and TRGJ1 or TRGJ2. The sequence came from a human donor with celiac disease. In DNA, the CDR3 is TGTGCCACCGGGACGGGCCTGGATTATTATAAGAAACTCTTT. Encoded protein: CATGTGLDYYKKLF.